The 27 T cell receptor beta chains below were found in one sample sequenced in a study of blood T cells in healthy people across ages. Then a second PCR, running about 7 to 11 cycles, was carried out with a sample-barcoded 5' primer and a J-beta primer mix. TCRdb reanalysed the 5' RACE reads using MiXCR and keeps one entry per CDR3 protein. The sample contains 700,000 or so distinct CDR3 sequences, around 38% of which appear only once. Sequencing was carried out using blood. The receptor set was obtained from a man older than 75 in good health.

This sequence joins TRBV7-8 and TRBJ2-7; D gene unclear. The CDR3 runs 14 residues. The V end lost 5 bases, the J end lost 4 bases, and 15 bases lay between the germline ends. Germline lookup yields CDR1 SGHVS and CDR2 FQNEAQ. CDR3: CASSPPRAPYEQYF. In DNA form, the CDR3 reads TGTGCCAGCAGCCCCCCTAGAGCGCCGTACGAGCAGTACTTC.

V is TRBV20-1 and J is TRBJ2-3, with 16 bases lining up with TRBD2. In germline, CDR1 is DFQATT, CDR2 SNEGSKA (reference sequence). V trimming: 6 bases; J trimming: 0 bases; junction bases outside the gene matches: 9. The CDR3 contains 18 residues. CDR3 amino acids: CSATSGTSGGASTDTQYF. The CDR3 region has the DNA TGCAGTGCAACATCCGGGACTAGCGGGGGGGCAAGCACAGATACGCAGTATTTT.

The rearrangement links TRBV5-1 to TRBJ2-3, with 11 bases aligning to TRBD2. The V gene end was trimmed by 1 base and the J gene end by 3 bases; junction bases not matched to a gene: 4. The V gene's germline CDR1 is SGHRS and CDR2 YFSETQ. CDR3 size: 16 residues. CDR3 DNA sequence: TGCGCCAGCAGCTTGTTCGCTAGCGGGAGGACAGATACGCAGTATTTT. Amino acids: CASSLFASGRTDTQYF.

This clonotype was seen a few times. The chain links TRBV2 to TRBJ2-3; 8 nucleotides line up with TRBD2. The junction had 3 bases not matched to a gene; V was cut back by 3 bases and J by 1 base. Germline CDR1 SNHLY, CDR2 FYNNEI. This CDR3 has 15 residues. The CDR3 loop is CASSDTSGGTDTQYF. DNA of the CDR3: TGTGCCAGCAGTGACACTAGCGGCGGCACAGATACGCAGTATTTT.

This chain joins TRBV20-1 and TRBJ2-2; either TRBD1 or TRBD2 may supply D (5 bases each). Germline V gene lookup returns CDR1 DFQATT and CDR2 SNEGSKA (reference sequence). CDR3 length: 14 amino acids. V was clipped by 3 bases and J by 0 bases, with 8 bases between them. CDR3 region: CSARGTTNTGELFF. The CDR3 DNA sequence: TGCAGTGCTAGGGGGACCACGAACACCGGGGAGCTGTTTTTT.

This clonotype was observed a few times. The chain links TRBV2 to TRBJ2-7, with D perhaps matching TRBD2 (6 bases). V was clipped by 7 bases and J by 5 bases, with 12 bases between them. Germline values: CDR1 SNHLY, CDR2 FYNNEI. The CDR3 covers 12 residues. The CDR3 nucleotides read TGTGCCAGCATACCTGGAGGGGACGAGCAGTACTTC. This sequence encodes CASIPGGDEQYF.

This clonotype was observed a few times. The gene calls are TRBV20-1 and TRBJ1-2; 9 nucleotides align to TRBD1. Trimming at V came to 3 bases and at J to 3 bases, leaving 8 bases not matched to a gene. Germline CDR1 reads DFQATT; CDR2 reads SNEGSKA (reference sequence). The CDR3 extends over 15 amino acids. The CDR3 nucleotides read TGCAGTGCTAGGCGTTTGGGACAGGGAGACTATGGCTACACCTTC. This codes for CSARRLGQGDYGYTF.

This clonotype was counted a few times. The chain uses TRBV27 and TRBJ2-1, with unresolved D. This CDR3 region has 15 residues. The V end was cut by 4 bases, the J end by 1 base, with 11 bases between. Germline CDR1 and CDR2: MNHEY and SMNVEV (reference sequence). The CDR3 DNA reads TGTGCCAGCAGTTCCTCGGTTGGTTCCTACAATGAGCAGTTCTTC. Encoded protein: CASSSSVGSYNEQFF.

V usage is TRBV20-1 and J usage is TRBJ2-3; D gene ambiguous. The germline CDR1 and CDR2 sequences are DFQATT and SNEGSKA (reference sequence). V was shortened by 3 bases and J by 5 bases, with 15 bases between the two germline ends. The CDR3 length is 14 residues. CDR3: CSARTQPKIDTQYF. The CDR3 region has the DNA TGCAGTGCTAGGACTCAACCGAAGATAGATACGCAGTATTTT.

This clonotype was observed a few times. V usage is TRBV7-2 and J usage is TRBJ2-3; 8 bases fit TRBD1. This CDR3 has 15 amino acids. V lost 1 base to trimming and J lost 6 bases; unmatched junction nucleotides: 6. CDR1 and CDR2 from the germline V gene are SGHTA and FQGNSA. The CDR3, as DNA: TGTGCCAGCAGCTTAGATCAGGGGGCCCCGGATACGCAGTATTTT. Translation gives CASSLDQGAPDTQYF.

This clonotype was seen a handful of times. The rearrangement links TRBV5-1 to TRBJ2-7, with 8 bases that match TRBD2. CDR3 length: 15 residues. With 5 bases clipped from V and 0 bases from J, the junction kept 7 bases outside the gene matches. Germline loops: CDR1 SGHRS, CDR2 YFSETQ. The DNA for the CDR3 is TGCGCCAGCAGGGGGGAACTAGCGGTCTCCTACGAGCAGTACTTC. Encoded protein: CASRGELAVSYEQYF.

The chain uses TRBV6-1 and TRBJ1-1, with D unclear. With 7 bases removed from V and 1 base from J, the gap between germline ends came to 10 bases. From germline, CDR1 is MNHNS and CDR2 SASEGT. The CDR3 runs to 13 residues. The chain's CDR3 is CASTKQPNTEAFF. The CDR3 DNA is TGTGCCAGCACTAAGCAGCCGAACACTGAAGCTTTCTTT.

This clonotype was detected ten times or more. V gene TRBV4-3 combines with J gene TRBJ1-2, with D uncertain. The CDR3 runs to 15 residues. Trimming shortened V by 0 bases and J by 6 bases, and 14 bases separated the two germline ends. CDR1 LGHNA and CDR2 YSLEER come from the germline V gene. CDR3 nucleotide sequence: TGCGCCAGCAGCCAAGATTTCGAGGGCACGAATGGCTACACCTTC. Its protein is CASSQDFEGTNGYTF.

This clonotype has at least ten counts. The chain has TRBV6-2 or TRBV6-3 and TRBJ2-1; TRBD2 agrees at 7 bases. This CDR3 is 16 amino acids long. Germline CDR1 MNHEY, CDR2 SVGEGT. V shed 6 bases, J shed 0 bases, and the junction held 8 bases outside the gene matches. CDR3 DNA sequence: TGTGCCAGCAGACTTAGCGGGTCCCACTCCTACAATGAGCAGTTCTTC. Translation: CASRLSGSHSYNEQFF.

The chain couples TRBV18 to TRBJ1-2; D remains unclear. CDR3 length equals 15 residues. Trimming left V 2 bases short and J 2 bases short, with 12 bases between. Germline CDR1 reads KGHSH; CDR2 reads LQKENI. As DNA, the CDR3 is TGTGCCAGCTCACCAGATCCCTCGGCGAACTATGGCTACACCTTC. It yields the protein CASSPDPSANYGYTF.

The chain employs TRBV28 and TRBJ1-3; possibly TRBD1 for D (5 bases). This CDR3 is built from 14 residues. The ends were cut back, 9 bases at V and 6 bases at J, with 18 bases in the middle. Germline CDR1 and CDR2: MDHEN and SYDVKM. DNA for the CDR3: TGTGCCAGTCACCCGGGGGGTCGCGAAAACACCATATATTTT. Protein product: CASHPGGRENTIYF.

The chain uses TRBV4-2 and TRBJ1-2; D is perhaps TRBD1 (5 bases). There are 16 residues in the CDR3. Per germline, CDR1 LGHNA and CDR2 YNFKEQ. V was clipped by 0 bases and J by 4 bases, with 15 bases between them. CDR3 sequence: CASSQDGTQESYGYTF. The CDR3 DNA sequence: TGTGCCAGCAGCCAAGACGGGACCCAGGAATCCTATGGCTACACCTTC.

There are a few counts of this clonotype. The rearrangement uses TRBV20-1 and TRBJ2-2; tentative D call: TRBD1 (5 bases). CDR1 DFQATT and CDR2 SNEGSKA come from the germline V gene (reference sequence). The V end was cut by 4 bases, the J end by 4 bases, with 10 bases between. This CDR3 contains 13 residues. The CDR3 loop is CSAKGAFTGELFF. CDR3 DNA: TGCAGTGCTAAAGGGGCGTTCACCGGGGAGCTGTTTTTT.

CDR3 DNA: TGTGCCAGCAGCCCGACACCGCGAGACACTGAAGCTTTCTTT. This sequence encodes CASSPTPRDTEAFF. V and J are TRBV7-2 and TRBJ1-1; D ambiguous. This CDR3 has 14 amino acids. V lost 5 bases and J lost 3, with 13 bases in between. Germline V CDR1 and CDR2: SGHTA, FQGNSA.

This chain uses TRBV5-1 with TRBJ2-1; 9 nucleotides agree with TRBD1. CDR3 size: 15 residues. The ends lost 4 bases at V and 6 bases at J; junction bases unmatched: 8. Germline V gives CDR1 SGHRS, CDR2 YFSETQ. CDR3 loop: CASSPRQGVGNEQFF. CDR3 coding DNA: TGCGCCAGCAGCCCGCGACAGGGGGTGGGCAATGAGCAGTTCTTC.

CDR3 residues: CASTPYGAKNIQYF. The CDR3 DNA reads TGTGCCAGCACACCCTATGGTGCCAAAAACATTCAGTACTTC. The rearrangement uses TRBV25-1 and TRBJ2-4; no reliable D call. The germline V gene encodes CDR1 MGHDK and CDR2 SYGVNS. CDR3 length: 14 amino acids. Trimming cost V 7 bases and J 1 base, with 11 bases left between them.

V and J are TRBV5-1 and TRBJ2-3; 11 bases align to TRBD2. The CDR3 length is 17 residues. The germline gives CDR1 SGHRS, CDR2 YFSETQ. Trimming cost V 4 bases and J 1 base; bases outside gene matches: 8. CDR3 region: CASSVRLAGFGTDTQYF. The CDR3 DNA sequence: TGCGCCAGCAGCGTGCGACTAGCGGGGTTTGGCACAGATACGCAGTATTTT.

At least ten counts were recorded for this clonotype. The CDR3 sequence: CASSLDPAGGRSEQYF. As DNA, the CDR3 is TGTGCCAGCAGCTTAGATCCAGCGGGAGGCCGTTCGGAGCAGTACTTC. The chain recombines TRBV11-3 with TRBJ2-7; 9 bases align to TRBD2. CDR3 length equals 16 residues. The V gene end was trimmed by 0 bases and the J gene end by 7 bases; junction bases not matched to a gene: 10. Germline loops: CDR1 SGHNT, CDR2 YENEEA.

This clonotype occurred a few times. This chain connects TRBV24-1 to TRBJ2-1; D is possibly TRBD2 (5 bases). Germline V gives CDR1 KGHDR, CDR2 SFDVKD. The CDR3 runs 13 residues. The V gene lost 0 bases and the J gene lost 6 bases, with 5 bases spanning the gap. The CDR3 nucleotides are TGTGCCACCAGTGATTTGAGCGGCAATGAGCAGTTCTTC. Translating gives CATSDLSGNEQFF.

This clonotype appeared a few times. The chain couples TRBV4-2 to TRBJ2-3; D is unclear. Trimming pared 0 bases from V and 8 bases from J, leaving 15 bases between. Germline V lookup: CDR1 LGHNA, CDR2 YNFKEQ. The CDR3 runs to 15 residues. CDR3 region: CASSQDLVRAATQYF. Here the CDR3 DNA reads TGTGCCAGCAGCCAAGATTTAGTAAGGGCAGCTACGCAGTATTTT.

This clonotype was counted a few times. The CDR3 nucleotides read TGTGCCAGCAGTCAGACAGATAACTATGGCTACACCTTC. It specifies CASSQTDNYGYTF. This chain uses TRBV6-5 with TRBJ1-2, with D possibly matching TRBD1 (5 bases). V shed 5 bases and J shed 1 base, with 8 bases lying between them. This CDR3 has 13 residues. Germline lookup yields CDR1 MNHEY and CDR2 SVGAGI.

The V gene is TRBV2, the J gene TRBJ2-2; D remains unclear. There are 14 residues in the CDR3. CDR1 and CDR2 (germline): SNHLY, FYNNEI. V was cut by 0 bases and J by 5 bases, with 7 bases left in between. The CDR3 loop is CASSEASRTGELFF. The CDR3 DNA reads as TGTGCCAGCAGTGAAGCGAGCCGTACCGGGGAGCTGTTTTTT.